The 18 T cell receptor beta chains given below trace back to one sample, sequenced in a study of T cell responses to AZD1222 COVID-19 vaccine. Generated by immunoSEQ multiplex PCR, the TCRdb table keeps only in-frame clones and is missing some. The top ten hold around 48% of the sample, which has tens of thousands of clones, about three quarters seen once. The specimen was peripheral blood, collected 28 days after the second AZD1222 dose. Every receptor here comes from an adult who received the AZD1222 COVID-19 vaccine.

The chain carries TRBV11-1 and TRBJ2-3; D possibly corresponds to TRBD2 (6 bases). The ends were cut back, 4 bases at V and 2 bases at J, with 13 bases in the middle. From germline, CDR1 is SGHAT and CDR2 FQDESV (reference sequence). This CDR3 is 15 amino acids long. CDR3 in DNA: TGTGCCAGCAGCTCCACTGAGGACTACACAGATACGCAGTATTTT. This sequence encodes CASSSTEDYTDTQYF.

The DNA for the CDR3 is TGTGCCAGCAGCCAGGGGGGGACTAGCCCTCCCACGGAGCAGTTCTTC. Encoded protein: CASSQGGTSPPTEQFF. V usage is TRBV5-4 and J usage is TRBJ2-1, with 9 bases that match TRBD2. The J segment lost 10 bases and the V segment lost 4 bases, leaving 15 bases of the junction unmatched. The CDR3 extends over 16 amino acids. Germline lookup yields CDR1 SGHNT and CDR2 YYREEE (reference sequence).

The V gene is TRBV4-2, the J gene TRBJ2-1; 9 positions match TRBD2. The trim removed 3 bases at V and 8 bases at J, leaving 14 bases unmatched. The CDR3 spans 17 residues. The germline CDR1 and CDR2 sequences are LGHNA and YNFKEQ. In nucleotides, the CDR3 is TGTGCCAGCAGCCACGAACCAAGCGGGAGGATCATTGATGAGCAGTTCTTC. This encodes CASSHEPSGRIIDEQFF.

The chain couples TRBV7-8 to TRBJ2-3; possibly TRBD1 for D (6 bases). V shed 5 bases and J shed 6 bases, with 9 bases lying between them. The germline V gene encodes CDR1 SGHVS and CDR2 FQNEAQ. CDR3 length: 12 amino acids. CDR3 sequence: CASSPDRDTQYF. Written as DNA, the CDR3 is TGTGCCAGCAGCCCCGACAGGGATACGCAGTATTTT.

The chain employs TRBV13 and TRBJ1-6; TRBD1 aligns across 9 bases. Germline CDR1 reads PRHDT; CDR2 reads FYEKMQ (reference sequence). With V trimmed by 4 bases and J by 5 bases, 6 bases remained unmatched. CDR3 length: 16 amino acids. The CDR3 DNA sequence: TGTGCCAGCAGCTCCACGGGGACAGGGAATAATTCACCCCTCCACTTT. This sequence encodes CASSSTGTGNNSPLHF.

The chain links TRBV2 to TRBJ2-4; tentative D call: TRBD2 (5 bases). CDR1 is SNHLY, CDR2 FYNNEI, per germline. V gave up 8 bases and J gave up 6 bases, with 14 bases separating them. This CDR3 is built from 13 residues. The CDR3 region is CASGPDGVNIQYF. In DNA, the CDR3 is TGTGCCAGCGGGCCGGACGGGGTAAACATTCAGTACTTC.

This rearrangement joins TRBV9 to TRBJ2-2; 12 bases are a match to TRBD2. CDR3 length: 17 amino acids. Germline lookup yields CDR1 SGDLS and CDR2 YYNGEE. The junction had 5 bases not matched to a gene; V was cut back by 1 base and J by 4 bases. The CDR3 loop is CASSVLAGGPATGELFF. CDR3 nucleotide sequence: TGTGCCAGCAGCGTACTAGCGGGGGGGCCGGCCACCGGGGAGCTGTTTTTT.

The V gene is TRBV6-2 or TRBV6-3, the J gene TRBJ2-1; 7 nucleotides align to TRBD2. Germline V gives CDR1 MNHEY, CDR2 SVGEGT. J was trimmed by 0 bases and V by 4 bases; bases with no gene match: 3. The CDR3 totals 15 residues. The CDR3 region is CASSSSGNSYNEQFF. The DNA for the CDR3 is TGTGCCAGCAGTTCAAGCGGGAACTCCTACAATGAGCAGTTCTTC.

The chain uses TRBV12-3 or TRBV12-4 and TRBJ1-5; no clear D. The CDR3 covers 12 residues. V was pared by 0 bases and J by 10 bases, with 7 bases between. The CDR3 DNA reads TGTGCCAGCAGTTTAGCGGGCCTTCCCCAGCATTTT. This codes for CASSLAGLPQHF.

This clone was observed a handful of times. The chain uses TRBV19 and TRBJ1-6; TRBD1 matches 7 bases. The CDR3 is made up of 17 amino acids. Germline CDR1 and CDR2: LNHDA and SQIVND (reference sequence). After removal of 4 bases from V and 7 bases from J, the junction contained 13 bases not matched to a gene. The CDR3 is CASSTENGRGRNSPLHF. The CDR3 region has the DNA TGTGCCAGTAGTACCGAAAACGGCAGGGGGAGGAATTCACCCCTCCACTTT.

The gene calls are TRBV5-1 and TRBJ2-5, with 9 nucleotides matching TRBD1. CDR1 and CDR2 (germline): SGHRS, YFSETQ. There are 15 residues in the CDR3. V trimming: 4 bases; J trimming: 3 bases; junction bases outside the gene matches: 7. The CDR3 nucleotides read TGCGCCAGCAGCGGGGGACAGGGACTCGAAGAGACCCAGTACTTC. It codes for CASSGGQGLEETQYF.

The CDR3 protein is CASSPAAGALFF. The CDR3 DNA is TGTGCCAGCAGCCCTGCGGCCGGTGCCCTGTTTTTT. The rearrangement links TRBV4-2 to TRBJ1-4, with D uncertain. This CDR3 comprises 12 residues. Trimming stripped 4 bases from V and 14 bases from J, with 14 bases between. Germline CDR1 and CDR2: LGHNA and YNFKEQ.

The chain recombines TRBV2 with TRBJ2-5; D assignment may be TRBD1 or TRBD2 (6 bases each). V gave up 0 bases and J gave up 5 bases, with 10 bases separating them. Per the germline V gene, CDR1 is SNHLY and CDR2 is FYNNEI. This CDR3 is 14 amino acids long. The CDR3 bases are TGTGCCAGCAGTGAAGCGGGGGGCCGGGAGACCCAGTACTTC. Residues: CASSEAGGRETQYF.

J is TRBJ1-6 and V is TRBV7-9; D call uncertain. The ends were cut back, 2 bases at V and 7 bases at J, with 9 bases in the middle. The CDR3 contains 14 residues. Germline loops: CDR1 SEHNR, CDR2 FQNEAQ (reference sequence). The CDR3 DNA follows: TGTGCCAGCAGCTTACTTGACACCAATTCACCCCTCCACTTT. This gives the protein CASSLLDTNSPLHF.

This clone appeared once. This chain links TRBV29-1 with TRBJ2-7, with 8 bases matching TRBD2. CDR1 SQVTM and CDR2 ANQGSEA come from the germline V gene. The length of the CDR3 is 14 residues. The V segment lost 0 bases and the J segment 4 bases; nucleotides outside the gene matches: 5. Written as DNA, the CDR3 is TGCAGCGTTGAAGAAACAGCGGGAGCATACGAGCAGTACTTC. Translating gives CSVEETAGAYEQYF.

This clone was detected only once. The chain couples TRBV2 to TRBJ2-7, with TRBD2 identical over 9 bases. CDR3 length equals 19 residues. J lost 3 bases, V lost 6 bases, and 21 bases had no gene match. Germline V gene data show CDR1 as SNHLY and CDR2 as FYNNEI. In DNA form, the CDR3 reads TGTGCCAGCAGAAGTGAAGCTTATACTGGCGGGGGGGTTTACTACGAGCAGTACTTC. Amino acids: CASRSEAYTGGGVYYEQYF.

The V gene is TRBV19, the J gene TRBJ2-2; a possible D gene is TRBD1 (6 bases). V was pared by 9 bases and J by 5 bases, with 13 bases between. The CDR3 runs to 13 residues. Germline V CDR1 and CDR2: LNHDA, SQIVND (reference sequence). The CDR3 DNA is TGTGCCAGCCGGGACATAGGAACCGGGGAGCTGTTTTTT. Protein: CASRDIGTGELFF. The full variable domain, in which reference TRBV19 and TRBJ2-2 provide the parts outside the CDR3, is DGGITQSPKYLFRKEGQNVTLSCEQNLNHDAMYWYRQDPGQGLRLIYYSQIVNDFQKGDIAEGYSVSREKKESFPLTVTSAQKNPTAFYLCASRDIGTGELFFGEGSRLTVL.

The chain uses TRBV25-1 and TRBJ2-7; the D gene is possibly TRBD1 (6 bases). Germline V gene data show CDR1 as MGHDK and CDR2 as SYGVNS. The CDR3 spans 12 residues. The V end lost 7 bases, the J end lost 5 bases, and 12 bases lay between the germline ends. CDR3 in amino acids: CASKGERNEQYF. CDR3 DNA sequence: TGTGCCAGCAAGGGGGAAAGAAACGAGCAGTACTTC.